The entry below gives a single T cell receptor (beta chain) sequence along with its context. The sample belongs to a study of blood T cell repertoires in COVID-19. V gave up 8 bases and J gave up 7 bases, with 18 bases separating them. The CDR3 length is 14 residues. Looked up from germline, CDR1 is LNHDA and CDR2 is SQIVND (reference sequence). Grouping used clinical history reported by participants in a survey and questionnaire. Profiled with immunoSEQ multiplex PCR; TCRdb holds only in-frame clones, not every one. The table has over 200,000 clones, about four fifths seen once; the top ten hold 1.8%.

The source of this sequence is a man in his 60s who had recovered from COVID-19. V and J are TRBV19 and TRBJ1-5, with a weak D call TRBD1 (5 bases). Sample: PBMCs or T cells enriched from blood (not recorded which). CDR3 region: CASGGWRDGQPQHF. CDR3 bases: TGTGCCAGTGGGGGGTGGAGGGATGGGCAGCCCCAGCATTTT.